One sample yielded the 4 T cell receptor beta chains listed below, sequenced in a study of shared T cell receptors in the human thymus. This table comes from immunoSEQ multiplex PCR, and its TCRdb copy is limited to in-frame clones, with some not included. The table shows 700,000 or so clones, with 75% to 90% occurring only once. This sample also belongs to another study, concerning human thymus T cells.

Sequenced input: thymocytes. These receptors were collected from a girl under three years old with a congenital heart defect.

The chain combines TRBV5-6 with TRBJ1-1; D is unclear. The CDR3 runs to 13 residues. The V and J ends lost 7 bases and 0 bases respectively, with 10 bases between them. Germline loops: CDR1 SGHDT, CDR2 YYEEEE. The CDR3 is CASRSILNTEAFF. CDR3 DNA sequence: TGTGCCAGCCGGTCGATATTGAACACTGAAGCTTTCTTT. The complete variable domain, with remaining parts taken from reference TRBV5-6 and TRBJ1-1, reads DAGVTQSPTHLIKTRGQQVTLRCSPKSGHDTVSWYQQALGQGPQFIFQYYEEEERQRGNFPDRFSGHQFPNYSSELNVNALLLGDSALYLCASRSILNTEAFFGQGTRLTVV.

The chain has TRBV6-1 and TRBJ2-5, with TRBD2 as a possible D gene (7 bases). Trimming took off 3 bases at V and 7 bases at J, with 15 bases between the two ends. This CDR3 comprises 14 residues. Germline lookup yields CDR1 MNHNS and CDR2 SASEGT. The CDR3 DNA is TGTGCCAGCAGTGAGTTGGGGGGGCCGGGGACCCAGTACTTC. Its protein is CASSELGGPGTQYF.

This clone was found once. The CDR3 DNA is TGCGCCAGCAGCTTGGAAGCGGTTAAGGAGGAGACCCAGTACTTC. Its protein product is CASSLEAVKEETQYF. The chain combines TRBV5-1 with TRBJ2-5, with D possibly being TRBD2 (5 bases). The CDR3 has 15 residues. The germline V gene encodes CDR1 SGHRS and CDR2 YFSETQ. V dropped 0 bases and J dropped 5 bases, with 14 bases sitting between them.

This chain uses TRBV5-4 with TRBJ2-3; TRBD2 matches 8 bases. The trim removed 0 bases at V and 2 bases at J, leaving 14 bases unmatched. CDR1 and CDR2 (germline): SGHNT, YYREEE (reference sequence). The length of the CDR3 is 19 residues. The CDR3 here is CASSLVGWRGDNYTDTQYF. The CDR3 DNA is TGTGCCAGCAGCTTGGTTGGTTGGCGGGGGGACAATTACACAGATACGCAGTATTTT.